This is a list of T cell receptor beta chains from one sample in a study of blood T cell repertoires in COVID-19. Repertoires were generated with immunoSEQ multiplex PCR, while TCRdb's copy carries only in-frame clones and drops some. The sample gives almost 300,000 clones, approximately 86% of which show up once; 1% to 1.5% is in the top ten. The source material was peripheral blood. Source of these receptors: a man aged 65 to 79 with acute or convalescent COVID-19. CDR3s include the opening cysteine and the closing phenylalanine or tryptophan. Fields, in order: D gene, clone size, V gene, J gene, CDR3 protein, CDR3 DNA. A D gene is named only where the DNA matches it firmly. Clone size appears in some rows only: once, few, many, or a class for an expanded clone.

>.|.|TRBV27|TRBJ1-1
CASSPPWGGTEAFF
TGTGCCAGCAGTCCCCCGTGGGGAGGCACTGAAGCTTTCTTT
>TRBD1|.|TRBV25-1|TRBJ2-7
CASRGTGGSGRSYEQYF
TGTGCCAGCAGGGGGACAGGGGGGAGCGGACGCTCCTACGAGCAGTACTTC
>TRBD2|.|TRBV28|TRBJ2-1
CASSLHRTSGSYNEQFF
TGTGCCAGCAGTTTACATCGGACTAGCGGTTCCTACAATGAGCAGTTCTTC
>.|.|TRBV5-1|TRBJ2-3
CASSLNSAEDTQYF
TGCGCCAGCAGCCTGAACTCCGCCGAAGATACGCAGTATTTT
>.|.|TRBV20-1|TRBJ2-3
CSARRADTQYF
TGCAGTGCTAGGAGGGCAGATACGCAGTATTTT
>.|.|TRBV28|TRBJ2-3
CASSFLLGSPSTDTQYF
TGTGCCAGCAGTTTTTTACTGGGGAGTCCTAGCACAGATACGCAGTATTTT
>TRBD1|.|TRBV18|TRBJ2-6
CASSPTQGLSGANVLTF
TGTGCCAGCTCACCGACACAGGGGCTCTCTGGGGCCAACGTCCTGACTTTC
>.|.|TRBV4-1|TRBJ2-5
CASSQQGIVTQYF
TGCGCCAGCAGCCAACAGGGAATAGTGACCCAGTACTTC
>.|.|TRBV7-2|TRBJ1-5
CASSLEGQINQPQHF
TGTGCCAGCAGCTTAGAAGGACAGATCAATCAGCCCCAGCATTTT
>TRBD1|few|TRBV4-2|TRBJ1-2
CASSQVISGLAGGNYGYTF
TGTGCCAGCAGCCAAGTAATTTCGGGATTAGCAGGGGGCAACTATGGCTACACCTTC
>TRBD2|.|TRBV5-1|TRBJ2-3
CASSRTRVGPDTQYF
TGCGCCAGCAGCCGGACTAGAGTTGGACCAGATACGCAGTATTTT
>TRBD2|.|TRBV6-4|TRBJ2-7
CASARRGTSQGEQYF
TGTGCCAGCGCTCGGAGGGGGACTAGTCAGGGCGAGCAGTACTTC
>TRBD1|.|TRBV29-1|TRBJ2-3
CSVQGDSTDTQYF
TGCAGCGTCCAGGGGGACAGCACAGATACGCAGTATTTT
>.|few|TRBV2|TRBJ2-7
CASTGNAYEQYF
TGTGCCAGTACAGGGAATGCCTACGAGCAGTACTTC
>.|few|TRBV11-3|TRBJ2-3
CASSPTSTDTQYF
TGTGCCAGCAGCCCAACAAGCACAGATACGCAGTATTTT
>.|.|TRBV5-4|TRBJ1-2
CASSLAGPNYGYTF
TGTGCCAGCAGCTTGGCAGGGCCGAACTATGGCTACACCTTC
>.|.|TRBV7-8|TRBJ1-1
CASSLSEMTGWHTEAFF
TGTGCCAGCAGCTTATCCGAAATGACAGGATGGCACACTGAAGCTTTCTTT
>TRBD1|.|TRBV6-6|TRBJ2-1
CASSNLGGQGKLSQFF
TGTGCCAGCAGTAACCTGGGGGGACAGGGAAAACTTTCGCAGTTCTTC
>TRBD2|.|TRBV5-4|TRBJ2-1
CASSPNSGSSYNEQFF
TGTGCCAGCAGTCCGAATAGCGGGAGCTCCTACAATGAGCAGTTCTTC
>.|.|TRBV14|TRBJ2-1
CASSPNYNEQFF
TGTGCCAGCAGCCCAAACTACAATGAGCAGTTCTTC
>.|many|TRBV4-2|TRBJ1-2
CASSPQGNYGYTF
TGTGCCAGCAGCCCACAGGGTAACTATGGCTACACCTTC
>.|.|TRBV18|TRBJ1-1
CASSPNRVNTEAFF
TGTGCCAGCTCACCGAACAGGGTCAACACTGAAGCTTTCTTT
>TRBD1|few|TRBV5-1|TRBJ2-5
CASSPQGGQETQYF
TGCGCCAGCAGCCCACAGGGGGGACAAGAGACCCAGTACTTC
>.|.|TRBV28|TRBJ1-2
CASSAPGWSGYTF
TGTGCCAGCAGTGCTCCAGGGTGGAGCGGCTACACCTTC
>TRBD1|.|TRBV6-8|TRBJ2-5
CASKARTGQRETQYF
TGTGCCAGCAAAGCCCGGACAGGGCAAAGAGAGACCCAGTACTTC
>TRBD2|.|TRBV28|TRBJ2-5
CASSFNGRGPQETQYF
TGTGCCAGCAGTTTCAACGGGAGGGGTCCCCAAGAGACCCAGTACTTC
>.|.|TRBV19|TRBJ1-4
CASSPGGLRRKLFF
TGTGCCAGTAGTCCCGGAGGCTTGAGGAGAAAACTGTTTTTT
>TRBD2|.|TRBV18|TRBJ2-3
CASSPQGAGDADTQYF
TGTGCCAGCTCACCACAAGGAGCGGGAGACGCGGATACGCAGTATTTT
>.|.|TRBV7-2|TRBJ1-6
CASSLVYGVDSPLHF
TGTGCCAGCAGCTTAGTATACGGAGTGGATTCACCCCTCCACTTT
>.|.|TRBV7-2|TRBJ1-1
CASSLVKGTEAFF
TGTGCCAGCAGCTTAGTTAAGGGGACTGAAGCTTTCTTT
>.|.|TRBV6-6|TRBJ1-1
CASSSQGDTEAFF
TGTGCCAGCAGTTCACAGGGTGACACTGAAGCTTTCTTT
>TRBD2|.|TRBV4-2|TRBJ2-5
CASSPGLAGGTGTQYF
TGTGCCAGCAGCCCCGGCCTAGCGGGAGGGACGGGGACCCAGTACTTC
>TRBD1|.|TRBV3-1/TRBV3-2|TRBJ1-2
CASSQWTGTGGGYTF
TGTGCCAGCAGCCAATGGACCGGGACAGGGGGAGGCTACACCTTC
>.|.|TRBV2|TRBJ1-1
CASSEALPGTEAFF
TGTGCCAGCAGTGAAGCGCTTCCGGGGACTGAAGCTTTCTTT
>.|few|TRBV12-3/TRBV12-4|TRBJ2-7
CASRQGVYEQYF
TGTGCCAGCAGGCAAGGGGTCTACGAGCAGTACTTC
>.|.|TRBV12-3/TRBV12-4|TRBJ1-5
CASSFSRDTAQHF
TGTGCCAGCAGTTTCTCCAGGGATACGGCCCAGCATTTT
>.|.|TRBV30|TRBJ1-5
CAWSAPGSPQHF
TGTGCCTGGAGTGCCCCGGGTTCGCCCCAGCATTTT
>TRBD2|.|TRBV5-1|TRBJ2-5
CASSRGGAETQYF
TGCGCCAGCAGCCGCGGGGGGGCGGAGACCCAGTACTTC
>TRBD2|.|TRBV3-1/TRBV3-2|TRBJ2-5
CASSQVAGAGGTQYF
TGTGCCAGCAGCCAAGTAGCGGGAGCTGGGGGGACCCAGTACTTC
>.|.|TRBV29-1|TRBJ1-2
CSVTGRQGQNYGYTF
TGCAGCGTGACGGGCAGGCAGGGGCAAAACTATGGCTACACCTTC
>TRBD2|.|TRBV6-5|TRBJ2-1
CASSLTGTSGSGKFF
TGTGCCAGCAGTTTGACCGGGACTAGCGGGAGCGGGAAGTTCTTC
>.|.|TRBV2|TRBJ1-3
CASSEGRNSGNTIYF
TGTGCCAGCAGTGAAGGCAGAAACTCTGGAAACACCATATATTTT
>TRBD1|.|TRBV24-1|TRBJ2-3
CATSDRAGGSDTQYF
TGTGCCACCAGTGATAGGGCAGGGGGCTCAGATACGCAGTATTTT
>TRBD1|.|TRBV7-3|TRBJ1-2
CASSSDRGQGYTF
TGTGCCAGCAGCTCCGACAGGGGGCAGGGCTACACCTTC
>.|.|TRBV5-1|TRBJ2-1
CASSLVSNNEQFF
TGCGCCAGCAGCTTGGTCTCTAACAATGAGCAGTTCTTC
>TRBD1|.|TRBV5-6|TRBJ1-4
CASIETGATNEKLFF
TGTGCCAGCATCGAGACAGGGGCAACTAATGAAAAACTGTTTTTT
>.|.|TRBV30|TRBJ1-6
CAWSTLGDRYYSYNSPLHF
TGTGCCTGGAGTACGCTAGGAGACAGATATTACTCCTATAATTCACCCCTCCACTTT
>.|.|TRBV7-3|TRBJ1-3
CASSFGPGNTIYF
TGTGCCAGCAGCTTTGGGCCCGGAAACACCATATATTTT
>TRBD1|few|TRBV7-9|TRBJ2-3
CASSRRTGGPDTQYF
TGTGCCAGCAGTCGCCGGACAGGGGGCCCAGATACGCAGTATTTT
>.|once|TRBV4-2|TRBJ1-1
CASSQEQANTEAFF
TGTGCCAGCAGCCAAGAACAGGCTAACACTGAAGCTTTCTTT